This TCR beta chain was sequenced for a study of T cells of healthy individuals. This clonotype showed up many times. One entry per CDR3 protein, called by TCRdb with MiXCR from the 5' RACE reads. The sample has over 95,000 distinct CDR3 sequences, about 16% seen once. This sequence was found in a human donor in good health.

CDR3 sequence (DNA): TGCAGCGCCGAAACAGGGTTCGACGAGCAGTACTTC. It encodes CSAETGFDEQYF. The chain combines TRBV29-1 with TRBJ2-7; perhaps TRBD1 as D (6 bases). Germline V gene sequence: CDR1 SQVTM, CDR2 ANQGSEA. The V gene lost 7 bases and the J gene lost 5 bases, with 15 bases spanning the gap. The CDR3 covers 12 residues.